The 5 T cell receptor beta chains in this list originate from one sample, sequenced in a study of cytomegalovirus exposure and HLA in healthy donors. The primer mix had 60 Vbeta and 13 Jbeta primers. The data were produced by immunoSEQ multiplex PCR, yet TCRdb's version contains in-frame clones alone and is incomplete. The sample records about 120,000 clones, about 70% being singletons. Sequencing was done on a sample of PBMCs. These TCRs come from a middle-aged woman in good health and CMV-seropositive.

The chain is built from TRBV2 and TRBJ1-1, with a possible D match to TRBD1 (6 bases). This CDR3 region has 14 residues. V was pared by 5 bases and J by 0 bases, with 10 bases between. Germline CDR1 SNHLY, CDR2 FYNNEI. The CDR3 loop reads CASSWDKMNTEAFF. CDR3 DNA sequence: TGTGCCAGCAGTTGGGACAAAATGAACACTGAAGCTTTCTTT.

The genes are TRBV9 and TRBJ1-2; 12 positions agree with TRBD1. The V segment lost 3 bases and the J segment 4 bases; nucleotides outside the gene matches: 7. CDR1 is SGDLS and CDR2 is YYNGEE in the germline V gene. This CDR3 region has 16 residues. The CDR3 bases are TGTGCCAGCAGCGGTGGGGACAGGGGGCAAGGCTATGGCTACACCTTC. The encoded protein is CASSGGDRGQGYGYTF. The full variable domain, in which reference TRBV9 and TRBJ1-2 provide the parts outside the CDR3, is DSGVTQTPKHLITATGQRVTLRCSPRSGDLSVYWYQQSLDQGLQFLIQYYNGEERAKGNILERFSAQQFPDLHSELNLSSLELGDSALYFCASSGGDRGQGYGYTFGSGTRLTVV.

The chain recombines TRBV30 with TRBJ2-1; 11 nucleotides agree with TRBD2. With 5 bases clipped from V and 2 bases from J, the junction kept 5 bases outside the gene matches. Germline values: CDR1 GTSNPN, CDR2 SVGIG (reference sequence). The CDR3 totals 15 residues. The CDR3 here is CAWQKLAGAYNEQFF. The CDR3 bases are TGTGCCTGGCAAAAACTAGCGGGGGCCTACAATGAGCAGTTCTTC.

This clone has a single count. This chain uses TRBV6-1 with TRBJ1-1; D not certain. The V end was cut by 2 bases, the J end by 8 bases, with 6 bases between. The germline gives CDR1 MNHNS, CDR2 SASEGT. The CDR3 has 11 amino acids. In DNA form, the CDR3 reads TGTGCCAGCAGTGAACGGTTCGAAGCTTTCTTT. It is translated as CASSERFEAFF.

The chain has TRBV28 and TRBJ2-1, with a tentative D call TRBD2 (6 bases). This CDR3 spans 16 amino acids. Germline lookup yields CDR1 MDHEN and CDR2 SYDVKM. Between the trimmed V and J ends, which lost 5 bases and 0 bases, there was a span of 14 bases. CDR3 nucleotide sequence: TGTGCCAGCAGTATGGGACTCTCTAGCTCCTACAATGAGCAGTTCTTC. Translated: CASSMGLSSSYNEQFF.